This TCR beta chain was retrieved from a study of T cells in tuberculosis (dated by TCRdb to 2016 to 2019). Looking at the study overall: The study combined CD1B tetramers and high-throughput TCR immunosequencing to characterize T cells specific for the mycobacterial lipid antigen glucose monomycolate (GMM). With ten people per group, a South African clinical cohort compared IGRA-negative adolescents, IGRA-positive adolescents with latent tuberculosis, and adults with active tuberculosis. PBMC from patients with active tuberculosis were archived either before the start of standard anti-tuberculosis treatment or within 7 days of starting that treatment. What the authors observed across the whole study: The smaller NN-distances were partly driven by shorter CDR3-alpha lengths in active tuberculosis patients, and the difference for TCR-beta did not reach statistical significance. Clinical samples were selected based on which cryopreserved specimens were available, and the active tuberculosis cases were adults whereas the controls were adolescents. Compared with IGRA-negative controls, TCR-alpha repertoires from active tuberculosis had smaller mean NN-distances to GMM-specific TCRs, which suggests clonal expansion of these TCRs. A classifier using the diverse GMM-specific repertoire reached roughly 89% accuracy (AUROC roughly 0.9), compared with 70% accuracy using GEM motif frequencies.

Reading the label with the study, this specimen's time point is: new active TB diagnosis, blood taken before or within 7 days of starting treatment. The patients with active tuberculosis were newly diagnosed, HIV-seronegative South African adults aged 18 years or older. Active tuberculosis was confirmed by positive sputum smear microscopy and/or positive M. tuberculosis culture. Unsorted cryopreserved PBMC were immunosequenced, covering on average around 100,000 T cells per clinical donor. On this clone itself: Its antigen specificity is not known. Within one base of it there is no much larger clone, and no base qualities were kept.

Per the germline V gene, MDHEN is the CDR1 and SYDVKM is the CDR2. Inclusive of the bounding cysteine and phenylalanine, the CDR3 is 17 residues long. The DNA shown is the 51-base CDR3, in frame from base 1. Trimming costs V 6 bases and J 6 bases, and their ends lie 24 bases apart. The immunoSEQ multiplex PCR assay was used to generate TCR libraries, with TCR-beta and/or TCR-alpha/delta assays applied to each sample. The Illumina high-throughput platform was used to sequence the amplified TCR libraries. On the study's bioinformatics: Clustering and dimensionality reduction relied on pairwise TCRdist distances among GMM-specific receptors from T cells that were either sorted ex vivo or expanded in vitro. Each clinical repertoire was assigned a mean NN-distance score, defined as the average TCRdist to the nearest 10% of tetramer-positive reference sequences. To compute GEM TCR motif frequency, the fraction of unique TCRs matching known GEM sequences by V/J usage and CDR3 length was calculated. Active tuberculosis was classified by linear discriminant analysis with leave-one-out cross-validation, implemented in scikit-learn. TCRdb holds this immuneACCESS table with in-frame rearrangements only. Some clones are missing; in checked studies, unresolved V genes explain under half, and the rest has no known cause. Clone size and V and J calls were adopted from that table, with D and trimming inferred from the DNA. Within this sample are some 34,000 clones, with about 85% of them counted one time only. The top ten constitute roughly 5.4% of the sample.

Recombination joined TRBV28 with TRBJ1-5, and TRBD1 may be the D gene, going by 6 matching bases. Source: PBMCs, taken at tuberculosis diagnosis. The TCR originated in an adult with tuberculosis. CDR3 region: CASSTSFGQRGGQPQHF. The nucleotide sequence is TGTGCCAGCAGCACTTCTTTCGGACAGCGGGGGGGTCAGCCCCAGCATTTT. The reference TRBV28 and TRBJ1-5 proteins fill in what lies around the CDR3, so the full variable domain reads DVKVTQSSRYLVKRTGEKVFLECVQDMDHENMFWYRQDPGLGLRLIYFSYDVKMKEKGDIPEGYSVSREKKERFSLILESASTNQTSMYLCASSTSFGQRGGQPQHFGDGTRLSIL.